This T cell receptor beta chain was recovered during a study of blood T cell repertoires in COVID-19 (TCRdb year 2020). Context from the whole study: Samples covering the acute and convalescent phases of COVID-19 were provided by collaborators in the United States, Italy and Spain. Deeply sampled blood TCRbeta repertoires from subjects exposed to, actively infected with, or recovered from COVID-19 were included in the dataset. Nearly every sample came with metadata listing a de-identified subject ID, COVID-19 status, age in years and sex. The samples were drawn from the first 160 participants of the ongoing ImmuneRACE study and from about 1,200 subjects provided by 6 global collaborators. A freely available public database, intended as a resource for researchers studying the immune response to SARS-CoV-2, is where the repertoires were released. The prospective study material was composed of cDNA or gDNA derived from T cells, B-cell-depleted T cells, or PBMCs. Where available, HLA class I and class II types were taken from metadata supplied by the sample provider and were not determined by assay-based typing. Results the study describes overall, beyond this receptor: Clinical and demographic metadata were provided uncurated, with the amount varying by source and participant.

TCRbeta CDR3 regions were amplified from genomic DNA using the immunoSEQ Assay, a bias-controlled multiplex PCR. The authors' analysis ran thus. The number of nucleated cells in each sample was estimated from the amplification of reference gene primers within the assay. Sequence reads were collapsed and filtered to measure the absolute abundance of every unique TCRbeta CDR3 rearrangement. For each sample, productive Simpson clonality was calculated by taking the square root of Simpson's diversity index across productive rearrangements. TCRdb holds this immuneACCESS table with in-frame rearrangements only. Some clones are missing; in checked studies, unresolved V genes explain under half, and the rest has no known cause. V and J calls and clone size are given by that table; D and trimming were obtained from the DNA. Within this sample are roughly 150,000 clones, with roughly nine tenths of them counted one time only. Roughly 15% of the sample comes from the top ten.

Collaborating institutions collected whole blood in K2EDTA tubes following their own protocols. Collaborator samples were shipped for TCRbeta analysis as frozen whole blood, isolated PBMCs, or DNA extracted from either sample type. Points on this clone: No antigen is known for it. No much larger clone exists at a distance of one base, and base qualities are not known.

The receptor comes from a woman in her thirties or forties with acute or convalescent COVID-19. Sequencing input: peripheral blood.

DNA sequence: TGTGCCAGCAGTGACTCGAGCTATGGGGGGTCTGGCTACACCTTC. Translated, this is CASSDSSYGGSGYTF. The sequence is built from TRBV6-4 and TRBJ1-2, with a tentative D gene TRBD1 over 5 matching bases. From the cysteine up to the phenylalanine, the CDR3 has a length of 15 residues. The kept DNA is CDR3 alone, 45 bases in frame from the first base. According to the germline V gene, CDR1 reads MRHNA and CDR2 reads SNTAGT. The junction shows trimming of 0 bases on V and 7 bases on J, plus 15 bases between the germline ends.